These T cell receptor beta chains were read from a single sample in a study of shared clonotypes between healthy human individuals. Repertoires were generated with immunoSEQ multiplex PCR, while TCRdb's copy carries only in-frame clones and drops some. The sample holds more than 1,200,000 clones, 97% to 99% seen once. The sample was naive CD4+ T cells sorted from blood. The receptors here all came from a man under 40 in good health. The CDR3 runs from the conserved cysteine through the conserved F or W. D genes are given only for firm matches. Size is stated for part of the rows, as once, few or many counts, or as a class when the clone is expanded.

CASSGRVRNSYEQYF,15,.,TRBV6-6,TRBJ2-7,.
CASSLVRTGPYEQYF,15,once,TRBV5-1,TRBJ2-7,.
CASSYPTMDQPQHF,14,.,TRBV7-4,TRBJ1-5,.
CAWSVFRAGMNTEAFF,16,.,TRBV30,TRBJ1-1,.
CASSRFTVFNEQFF,14,.,TRBV14,TRBJ2-1,.
CAISVGQGITDTQYF,15,.,TRBV10-3,TRBJ2-3,TRBD1
CASSGQLNTEAFF,13,.,TRBV10-1,TRBJ1-1,.
CASKLGGAYNEQFF,14,.,TRBV6-5,TRBJ2-1,.
CASSRLGQGGYYEQYF,16,.,TRBV9,TRBJ2-7,TRBD1
CASSPRPSDTGELFF,15,.,TRBV18,TRBJ2-2,.
CASSYPTGDHTDTQYF,16,.,TRBV5-6,TRBJ2-3,TRBD1
CASSLVTGSSNTGELFF,17,.,TRBV5-4,TRBJ2-2,.
CASFGGGQGGSQPQHF,16,once,TRBV2,TRBJ1-5,TRBD1
CASSGKGGSSTDTQYF,16,.,TRBV2,TRBJ2-3,TRBD2
CASMNPFSREQYF,13,.,TRBV28,TRBJ2-7,.
CASSLKETQYF,11,.,TRBV7-9,TRBJ2-5,.
CASSSQGKPQHF,12,.,TRBV5-4,TRBJ1-5,.
CASSFPGVTAKNIQYF,16,.,TRBV28,TRBJ2-4,.
CASSTGRQGGNEKLFF,16,.,TRBV5-1,TRBJ1-4,.
CASSLDSIGTDTQYF,15,once,TRBV5-6,TRBJ2-3,.
CASSQPGNRPGELFF,15,once,TRBV4-1,TRBJ2-2,.
CASSLRSGGPYEQYF,15,.,TRBV7-8,TRBJ2-7,TRBD2
CASSPDRAVYNEQFF,15,.,TRBV2,TRBJ2-1,TRBD1
CASSPRGAGANVLTF,15,.,TRBV9,TRBJ2-6,.